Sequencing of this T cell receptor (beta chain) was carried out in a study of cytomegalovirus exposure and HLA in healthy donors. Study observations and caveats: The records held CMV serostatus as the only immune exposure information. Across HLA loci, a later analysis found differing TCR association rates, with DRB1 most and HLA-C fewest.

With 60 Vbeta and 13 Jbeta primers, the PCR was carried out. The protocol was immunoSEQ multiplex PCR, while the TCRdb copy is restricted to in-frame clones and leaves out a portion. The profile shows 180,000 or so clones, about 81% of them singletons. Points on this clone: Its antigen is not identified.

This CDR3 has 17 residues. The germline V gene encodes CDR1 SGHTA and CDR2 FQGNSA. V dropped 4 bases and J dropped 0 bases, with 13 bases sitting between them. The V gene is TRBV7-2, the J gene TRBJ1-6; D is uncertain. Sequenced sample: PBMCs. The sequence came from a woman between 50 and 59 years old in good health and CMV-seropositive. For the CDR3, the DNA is TGTGCCAGCAGCTCCAACCCCACTAACTCCTATAATTCACCCCTCCACTTT. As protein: CASSSNPTNSYNSPLHF.